Listed below are T cell receptor beta chains from one sample, sequenced in a study of sequential checkpoint blockade in melanoma. Method: immunoSEQ multiplex PCR; TCRdb's copy keeps in-frame clones and lacks some. The sample has roughly 20,000 clones; 75% to 85% are singletons. The sequences come from CD8+ T cells sorted from blood (inferred from file names), collected from a patient given nivolumab and ipilimumab in sequence. These receptors all stem from a human donor with melanoma. Both conserved end residues are part of each CDR3. Each record gives: J gene, V gene, CDR3 length, D gene, clone size, CDR3 protein, CDR3 DNA. The D gene is left open where the match is weak. The listing skips clone size in some rows; elsewhere it reads once, few, many or a size class.

J gene: TRBJ2-3; V gene: TRBV4-3; CDR3 length: 13; D gene: .; clone size: medium-sized; CDR3 protein: CASSQVHTDTQYF; CDR3 DNA: TGCGCCAGCAGCCAGGTACACACAGATACGCAGTATTTT
J gene: TRBJ1-1; V gene: TRBV13; CDR3 length: 13; D gene: .; clone size: .; CDR3 protein: CASSLPGGTEAFF; CDR3 DNA: TGTGCCAGCAGCTTGCCGGGAGGCACTGAAGCTTTCTTT
J gene: TRBJ1-5; V gene: TRBV28; CDR3 length: 15; D gene: .; clone size: .; CDR3 protein: CASSYGTNGNQPQHF; CDR3 DNA: TGTGCCAGCAGCTACGGGACAAACGGCAATCAGCCCCAGCATTTT
J gene: TRBJ1-5; V gene: TRBV6-4; CDR3 length: 14; D gene: .; clone size: .; CDR3 protein: CASKPGQGNQPQHF; CDR3 DNA: TGTGCCAGCAAGCCGGGGCAGGGGAATCAGCCCCAGCATTTT
J gene: TRBJ2-7; V gene: TRBV6-6; CDR3 length: 14; D gene: .; clone size: .; CDR3 protein: CASNRGASSYEQYF; CDR3 DNA: TGTGCCAGCAATCGGGGGGCTAGCTCCTACGAGCAGTACTTC
J gene: TRBJ1-2; V gene: TRBV4-2; CDR3 length: 17; D gene: TRBD1; clone size: .; CDR3 protein: CASSDGTGQGSYYGYTF; CDR3 DNA: TGTGCCAGCAGTGACGGCACGGGACAGGGAAGTTACTATGGCTACACCTTC
J gene: TRBJ2-7; V gene: TRBV19; CDR3 length: 14; D gene: .; clone size: .; CDR3 protein: CASTRDRNTYEQYF; CDR3 DNA: TGTGCCAGTACGCGGGACAGAAATACCTACGAGCAGTACTTC
J gene: TRBJ1-6; V gene: TRBV20-1; CDR3 length: 11; D gene: .; clone size: .; CDR3 protein: CSASGAGALHF; CDR3 DNA: TGCAGTGCTAGTGGCGCGGGGGCCCTCCACTTT
J gene: TRBJ2-1; V gene: TRBV7-9; CDR3 length: 16; D gene: TRBD2; clone size: .; CDR3 protein: CASSLVGGEKYNEQFF; CDR3 DNA: TGTGCCAGCAGCTTAGTTGGGGGGGAGAAGTACAATGAGCAGTTCTTC
J gene: TRBJ1-6; V gene: TRBV7-9; CDR3 length: 17; D gene: .; clone size: medium-sized; CDR3 protein: CASSSHDFGGANSPLHF; CDR3 DNA: TGTGCCAGCAGCTCCCACGATTTTGGGGGGGCAAATTCACCCCTCCACTTT
J gene: TRBJ2-3; V gene: TRBV7-6; CDR3 length: 16; D gene: .; clone size: .; CDR3 protein: CASSLSGGEVLDTQYF; CDR3 DNA: TGTGCCAGCAGCTTATCTGGCGGGGAGGTGTTAGATACGCAGTATTTT
J gene: TRBJ1-3; V gene: TRBV10-3; CDR3 length: 16; D gene: TRBD1; clone size: few; CDR3 protein: CAISEPTGGKRNTIYF; CDR3 DNA: TGTGCCATCAGTGAACCCACAGGGGGCAAAAGAAACACCATATATTTT
J gene: TRBJ2-7; V gene: TRBV28; CDR3 length: 17; D gene: .; clone size: .; CDR3 protein: CASSFVIVSGNSYEQYF; CDR3 DNA: TGTGCCAGCAGTTTTGTTATAGTAAGTGGTAACTCCTACGAGCAGTACTTC
J gene: TRBJ2-7; V gene: TRBV4-3; CDR3 length: 14; D gene: .; clone size: .; CDR3 protein: CASSQEQDTYEQYF; CDR3 DNA: TGCGCCAGCAGCCAAGAACAGGATACCTACGAGCAGTACTTC
J gene: TRBJ1-2; V gene: TRBV4-3; CDR3 length: 16; D gene: .; clone size: medium-sized; CDR3 protein: CASSQDASGVGYGYTF; CDR3 DNA: TGCGCCAGCAGCCAAGATGCCTCGGGGGTGGGCTATGGCTACACCTTC
J gene: TRBJ1-4; V gene: TRBV28; CDR3 length: 14; D gene: TRBD1; clone size: .; CDR3 protein: CASSRQGSGEKLFF; CDR3 DNA: TGTGCCAGCAGTAGACAGGGGTCGGGTGAAAAACTGTTTTTT
J gene: TRBJ2-7; V gene: TRBV2; CDR3 length: 16; D gene: TRBD1; clone size: few; CDR3 protein: CASSGVQTGGKYEQYF; CDR3 DNA: TGTGCCAGCAGCGGGGTTCAAACAGGGGGCAAGTACGAGCAGTACTTC
J gene: TRBJ2-3; V gene: TRBV5-1; CDR3 length: 14; D gene: TRBD2; clone size: .; CDR3 protein: CASSPTSTGDTQYF; CDR3 DNA: TGCGCCAGCAGCCCGACTAGCACCGGAGATACGCAGTATTTT
J gene: TRBJ1-2; V gene: TRBV5-8; CDR3 length: 15; D gene: TRBD1; clone size: .; CDR3 protein: CASSPDRAANYGYTF; CDR3 DNA: TGTGCCAGCAGCCCAGACAGGGCGGCCAACTATGGCTACACCTTC
J gene: TRBJ2-7; V gene: TRBV29-1; CDR3 length: 14; D gene: .; clone size: .; CDR3 protein: CSVVGSAGEYEQYF; CDR3 DNA: TGCAGCGTTGTTGGGTCGGCAGGGGAGTACGAGCAGTACTTC
J gene: TRBJ2-1; V gene: TRBV28; CDR3 length: 13; D gene: TRBD2; clone size: .; CDR3 protein: CASSGLGGNEQFF; CDR3 DNA: TGTGCCAGCAGCGGCTTGGGGGGGAATGAGCAGTTCTTC
J gene: TRBJ2-2; V gene: TRBV6-4; CDR3 length: 16; D gene: .; clone size: .; CDR3 protein: CASSDSKRGDTGELFF; CDR3 DNA: TGTGCCAGCAGTGACTCGAAAAGGGGCGACACCGGGGAGCTGTTTTTT
J gene: TRBJ1-6; V gene: TRBV28; CDR3 length: 14; D gene: .; clone size: .; CDR3 protein: CASKPDKGRSPLHF; CDR3 DNA: TGTGCCAGCAAACCGGACAAGGGGCGTTCACCCCTCCACTTT
J gene: TRBJ2-7; V gene: TRBV2; CDR3 length: 15; D gene: TRBD2; clone size: .; CDR3 protein: CASTGGASGSYEQYF; CDR3 DNA: TGTGCCAGCACCGGAGGGGCTAGCGGCTCCTACGAGCAGTACTTC
J gene: TRBJ2-7; V gene: TRBV9; CDR3 length: 15; D gene: TRBD2; clone size: once; CDR3 protein: CASSVASSGGYEQYF; CDR3 DNA: TGTGCCAGCAGCGTAGCGTCTAGCGGGGGCTACGAGCAGTACTTC
J gene: TRBJ2-5; V gene: TRBV14; CDR3 length: 15; D gene: TRBD2; clone size: .; CDR3 protein: CASSRLAGGQETQYF; CDR3 DNA: TGTGCCAGCAGCCGACTAGCGGGGGGACAAGAGACCCAGTACTTC
J gene: TRBJ2-5; V gene: TRBV28; CDR3 length: 15; D gene: TRBD2; clone size: .; CDR3 protein: CASSFPGRGSETQYF; CDR3 DNA: TGTGCCAGCAGTTTCCCCGGGAGGGGTAGCGAGACCCAGTACTTC
J gene: TRBJ2-1; V gene: TRBV4-2; CDR3 length: 16; D gene: .; clone size: .; CDR3 protein: CASSPRGAYSYNEQFF; CDR3 DNA: TGTGCCAGCAGCCCTCGGGGGGCTTACTCCTACAATGAGCAGTTCTTC
J gene: TRBJ2-7; V gene: TRBV6-5; CDR3 length: 13; D gene: .; clone size: .; CDR3 protein: CASRDGGTYEQYF; CDR3 DNA: TGTGCCAGCAGAGACGGAGGTACCTACGAGCAGTACTTC
J gene: TRBJ1-4; V gene: TRBV7-9; CDR3 length: 15; D gene: .; clone size: .; CDR3 protein: CASSDYNMANEKLFF; CDR3 DNA: TGTGCCAGCAGCGACTATAATATGGCTAATGAAAAACTGTTTTTT
J gene: TRBJ2-3; V gene: TRBV10-1; CDR3 length: 15; D gene: .; clone size: .; CDR3 protein: CASSDHSGVTDTQYF; CDR3 DNA: TGCGCCAGCAGTGACCACTCGGGAGTCACAGATACGCAGTATTTT
J gene: TRBJ1-5; V gene: TRBV6-6; CDR3 length: 15; D gene: .; clone size: .; CDR3 protein: CASSYLGSGNQPQHF; CDR3 DNA: TGTGCCAGCAGTTACCTCGGGTCTGGCAATCAGCCCCAGCATTTT
J gene: TRBJ1-1; V gene: TRBV28; CDR3 length: 13; D gene: TRBD1; clone size: .; CDR3 protein: CATRTGGLNEAFF; CDR3 DNA: TGTGCCACCAGGACAGGGGGCTTGAATGAAGCTTTCTTT
J gene: TRBJ2-4; V gene: TRBV7-9; CDR3 length: 15; D gene: TRBD1; clone size: .; CDR3 protein: CASSSIRDSSLIQYF; CDR3 DNA: TGTGCCAGCAGCTCCATCCGGGACAGCTCATTAATTCAGTACTTC
J gene: TRBJ1-3; V gene: TRBV19; CDR3 length: 13; D gene: .; clone size: few; CDR3 protein: CASSSEAGNTIYF; CDR3 DNA: TGTGCCAGTAGTTCGGAGGCGGGAAACACCATATATTTT
J gene: TRBJ2-1; V gene: TRBV6-5; CDR3 length: 13; D gene: .; clone size: .; CDR3 protein: CASSRGGTDEQFF; CDR3 DNA: TGTGCCAGCAGCCGAGGGGGTACCGATGAGCAGTTCTTC
J gene: TRBJ2-7; V gene: TRBV5-8; CDR3 length: 13; D gene: TRBD1; clone size: .; CDR3 protein: CASSWTGSNEQYF; CDR3 DNA: TGTGCCAGCAGCTGGACAGGGTCCAACGAGCAGTACTTC
J gene: TRBJ2-7; V gene: TRBV5-1; CDR3 length: 13; D gene: .; clone size: .; CDR3 protein: CASSFGVSYEQYF; CDR3 DNA: TGCGCCAGCAGCTTCGGGGTATCATACGAGCAGTACTTC
J gene: TRBJ2-5; V gene: TRBV5-5; CDR3 length: 13; D gene: .; clone size: once; CDR3 protein: CASSRTDQETQYF; CDR3 DNA: TGTGCCAGCAGTCGAACAGACCAAGAGACCCAGTACTTC
J gene: TRBJ1-4; V gene: TRBV5-5; CDR3 length: 17; D gene: .; clone size: .; CDR3 protein: CASSGRDAGMADEKLFF; CDR3 DNA: TGTGCCAGCAGCGGGAGGGATGCAGGGATGGCGGATGAAAAACTGTTTTTT
J gene: TRBJ2-1; V gene: TRBV2; CDR3 length: 16; D gene: TRBD2; clone size: .; CDR3 protein: CASSPTSGLVYNEQFF; CDR3 DNA: TGTGCCAGCAGTCCGACTAGCGGTTTGGTCTACAATGAGCAGTTCTTC
J gene: TRBJ2-7; V gene: TRBV4-1; CDR3 length: 15; D gene: TRBD2; clone size: .; CDR3 protein: CASSQTTSGEYEQYF; CDR3 DNA: TGCGCCAGCAGCCAGACGACTAGCGGGGAGTACGAGCAGTACTTC
J gene: TRBJ1-4; V gene: TRBV27; CDR3 length: 15; D gene: .; clone size: .; CDR3 protein: CASSITGTKNEKLFF; CDR3 DNA: TGTGCCAGCAGTATAACAGGGACTAAAAACGAAAAACTGTTTTTT
J gene: TRBJ2-1; V gene: TRBV7-3; CDR3 length: 16; D gene: TRBD1; clone size: .; CDR3 protein: CASSRTGGSSYNEQFF; CDR3 DNA: TGTGCCAGCAGCCGGACAGGGGGTAGTTCCTACAATGAGCAGTTCTTC
J gene: TRBJ1-1; V gene: TRBV12-5; CDR3 length: 14; D gene: TRBD1; clone size: .; CDR3 protein: CASGSTGTATEAFF; CDR3 DNA: TGTGCTAGTGGTTCGACAGGGACGGCCACTGAAGCTTTCTTT
J gene: TRBJ2-5; V gene: TRBV7-3; CDR3 length: 15; D gene: TRBD2; clone size: once; CDR3 protein: CASAEGTSGGETQYF; CDR3 DNA: TGTGCCAGTGCCGAGGGGACTAGCGGGGGAGAGACCCAGTACTTC
J gene: TRBJ1-6; V gene: TRBV28; CDR3 length: 16; D gene: .; clone size: .; CDR3 protein: CASERGFGDINSPLHF; CDR3 DNA: TGTGCCAGCGAGAGGGGATTTGGGGACATCAATTCACCCCTCCACTTT
J gene: TRBJ2-2; V gene: TRBV14; CDR3 length: 16; D gene: TRBD2; clone size: few; CDR3 protein: CASSQGTSGGYRELFF; CDR3 DNA: TGTGCCAGCAGCCAAGGGACTAGCGGGGGTTACCGGGAGCTGTTTTTT
J gene: TRBJ1-1; V gene: TRBV4-2; CDR3 length: 11; D gene: .; clone size: .; CDR3 protein: CAVELNTEAFF; CDR3 DNA: TGTGCAGTGGAGTTGAACACTGAAGCTTTCTTT
J gene: TRBJ2-1; V gene: TRBV4-3; CDR3 length: 19; D gene: TRBD2; clone size: .; CDR3 protein: CASSQDVAGGTSSYNEQFF; CDR3 DNA: TGCGCCAGCAGCCAAGATGTCGCCGGGGGGACGAGCTCCTACAATGAGCAGTTCTTC
J gene: TRBJ2-1; V gene: TRBV7-2; CDR3 length: 15; D gene: TRBD2; clone size: .; CDR3 protein: CASSLESGAYNEQFF; CDR3 DNA: TGTGCCAGCAGCTTAGAGAGCGGGGCCTACAATGAGCAGTTCTTC